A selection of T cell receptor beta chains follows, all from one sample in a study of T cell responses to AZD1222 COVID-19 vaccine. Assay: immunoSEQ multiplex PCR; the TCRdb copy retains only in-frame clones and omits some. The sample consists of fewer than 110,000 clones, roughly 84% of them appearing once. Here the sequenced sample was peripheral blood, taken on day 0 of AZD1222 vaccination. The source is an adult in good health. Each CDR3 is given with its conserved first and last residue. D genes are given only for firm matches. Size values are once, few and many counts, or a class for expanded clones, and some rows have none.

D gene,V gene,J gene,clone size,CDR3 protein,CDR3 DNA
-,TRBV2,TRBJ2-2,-,CASRVNTGELFF,TGTGCCAGCAGAGTCAACACCGGGGAGCTGTTTTTT
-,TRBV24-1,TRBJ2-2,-,CATSEGQVATGELFF,TGTGCCACCAGTGAGGGGCAAGTGGCAACCGGGGAGCTGTTTTTT
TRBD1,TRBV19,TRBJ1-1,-,CASSIRDSFNTEAFF,TGTGCCAGTAGTATAAGGGACAGCTTTAACACTGAAGCTTTCTTT
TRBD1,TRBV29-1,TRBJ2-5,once,CSAGLKGQGIGETQYF,TGCAGCGCGGGACTAAAGGGACAGGGAATAGGAGAGACCCAGTACTTC
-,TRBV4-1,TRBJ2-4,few,CASSPEETGRNIQYF,TGCGCCAGCAGCCCCGAAGAGACAGGCCGAAACATTCAGTACTTC
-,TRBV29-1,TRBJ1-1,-,CSAAEANTEAFF,TGCAGCGCTGCTGAGGCGAACACTGAAGCTTTCTTT
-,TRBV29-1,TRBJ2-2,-,CSARTANTGELFF,TGCAGCGCCAGGACAGCTAACACCGGGGAGCTGTTTTTT
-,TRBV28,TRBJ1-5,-,CASSSAMANQPQHF,TGTGCCAGCAGCTCGGCAATGGCGAATCAGCCCCAGCATTTT
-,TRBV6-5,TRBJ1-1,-,CASSSIGTPRTEAFF,TGTGCCAGCAGTTCCATCGGAACGCCTAGGACTGAAGCTTTCTTT
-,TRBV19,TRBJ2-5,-,CASSITRAQETQYF,TGTGCCAGTAGTATAACCAGGGCCCAAGAGACCCAGTACTTC
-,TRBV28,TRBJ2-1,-,CASSASNNEQFF,TGTGCCAGCAGTGCGTCGAACAATGAGCAGTTCTTC
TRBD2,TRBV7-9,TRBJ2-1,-,CASSLVSGNSNEQFF,TGTGCCAGCAGCTTAGTGAGCGGGAATAGTAATGAGCAGTTCTTC
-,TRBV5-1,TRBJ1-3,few,CASSFDPGNTIYF,TGCGCCAGCAGCTTTGACCCTGGAAACACCATATATTTT
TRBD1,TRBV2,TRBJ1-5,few,CAGGTGRFQPQHF,TGTGCCGGGGGGACAGGGCGATTTCAGCCCCAGCATTTT
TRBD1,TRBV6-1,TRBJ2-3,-,CASSKALTGSFTDTQYF,TGTGCCAGCAGTAAAGCTTTGACAGGGAGTTTCACAGATACGCAGTATTTT
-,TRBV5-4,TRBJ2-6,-,CASSQQGGANVLTF,TGTGCCAGCAGCCAGCAGGGTGGGGCCAACGTCCTGACTTTC
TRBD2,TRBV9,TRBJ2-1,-,CASSVSSGGSYNEQFF,TGTGCCAGCAGCGTATCTTCGGGGGGCTCCTACAATGAGCAGTTCTTC
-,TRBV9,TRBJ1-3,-,CASSGPGVSGNTIYF,TGTGCCAGCAGCGGACCAGGGGTTTCTGGAAACACCATATATTTT
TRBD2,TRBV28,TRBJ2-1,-,CASRRTSGSLNEQFF,TGTGCCAGCAGGAGGACTAGCGGGAGTTTGAATGAGCAGTTCTTC
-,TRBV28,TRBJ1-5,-,CASSLSSGIQPQHF,TGTGCCAGCAGTTTGTCCTCCGGGATCCAGCCCCAGCATTTT
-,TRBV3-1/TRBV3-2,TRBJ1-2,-,CASSQAHPGSRYGYTF,TGTGCCAGCAGCCAAGCCCACCCGGGTTCAAGATATGGCTACACCTTC
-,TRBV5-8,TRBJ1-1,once,CASSLGWNTEAFF,TGTGCCAGCAGCTTGGGTTGGAACACTGAAGCTTTCTTT
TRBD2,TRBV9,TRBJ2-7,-,CASSELGLAGYEQYF,TGTGCCAGCAGCGAACTGGGACTAGCGGGCTACGAGCAGTACTTC
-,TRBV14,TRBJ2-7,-,CASSQKLEGEQYF,TGTGCCAGCAGCCAAAAATTAGAGGGGGAGCAGTACTTC
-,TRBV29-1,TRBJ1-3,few,CNSKGNTIYF,TGCAACTCAAAAGGAAACACCATATATTTT
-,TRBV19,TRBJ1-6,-,CASSTVGRNSPLHF,TGTGCCAGTAGTACGGTCGGTAGAAATTCACCCCTCCACTTT
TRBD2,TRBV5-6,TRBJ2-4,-,CASSRRLAGTAKNIQYF,TGTGCCAGCAGCAGGCGACTAGCGGGCACAGCCAAAAACATTCAGTACTTC
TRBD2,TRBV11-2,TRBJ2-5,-,CASSPGLAGQETQYF,TGTGCCAGCAGCCCTGGACTAGCGGGACAAGAGACCCAGTACTTC
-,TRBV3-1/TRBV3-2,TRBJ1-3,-,CASSQIRNTIYF,TGTGCCAGCAGCCAAATTAGAAACACCATATATTTT
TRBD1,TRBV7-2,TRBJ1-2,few,CASRVGQGYDGYTF,TGTGCCAGCAGAGTAGGACAGGGGTATGATGGCTACACCTTC
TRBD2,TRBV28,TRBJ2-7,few,CASITTSGSRSEQYF,TGTGCCAGCATTACGACTAGCGGGAGTAGGAGCGAGCAGTACTTC
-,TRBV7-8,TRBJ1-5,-,CASSLVGAAQPQHF,TGTGCCAGCAGCTTAGTCGGTGCGGCTCAGCCCCAGCATTTT
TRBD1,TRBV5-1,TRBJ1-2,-,CASSQGTGHYGYTF,TGCGCCAGCAGCCAAGGGACAGGCCACTATGGCTACACCTTC
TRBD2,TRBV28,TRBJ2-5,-,CASSFQRTSGSGETQYF,TGTGCCAGCAGTTTTCAAAGGACTAGCGGGAGCGGGGAGACCCAGTACTTC
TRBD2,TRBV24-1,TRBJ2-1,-,CATSDTSGRAHEQFF,TGTGCCACCAGTGATACTAGCGGGAGGGCACATGAGCAGTTCTTC
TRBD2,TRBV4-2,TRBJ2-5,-,CASSQDPPSGRGFTEETQYF,TGTGCCAGCAGCCAAGATCCTCCTAGCGGGAGAGGTTTTACGGAAGAGACCCAGTACTTC
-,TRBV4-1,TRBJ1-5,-,CASSPTPPRGNQPQHF,TGCGCCAGCAGCCCCACACCGCCTAGGGGCAATCAGCCCCAGCATTTT
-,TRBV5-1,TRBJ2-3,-,CASSLSGVFRTDTQYF,TGCGCCAGCAGCTTGTCAGGGGTGTTCAGGACAGATACGCAGTATTTT
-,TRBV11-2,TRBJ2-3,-,CASSLEEYADTQYF,TGTGCCAGCAGCTTAGAAGAGTACGCAGATACGCAGTATTTT
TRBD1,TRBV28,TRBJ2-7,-,CASSLGTWDRDYEQYF,TGTGCCAGCAGTTTGGGTACCTGGGACAGGGACTACGAGCAGTACTTC
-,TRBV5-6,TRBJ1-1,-,CASSYGSSSSAEAFF,TGTGCCAGCAGCTATGGCAGTAGTTCGTCTGCTGAAGCTTTCTTT
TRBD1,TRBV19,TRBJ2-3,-,CASRGPDRGTDTQYF,TGTGCCAGCCGTGGTCCGGACAGGGGCACAGATACGCAGTATTTT
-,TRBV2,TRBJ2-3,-,CASQGGLTDTQYF,TGTGCAAGCCAAGGAGGACTCACAGATACGCAGTATTTT
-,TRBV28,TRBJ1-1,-,CASSRDSGYTEAFF,TGTGCCAGCAGTAGGGACTCAGGGTACACTGAAGCTTTCTTT
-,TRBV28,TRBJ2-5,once,CASSPWTKETQYF,TGTGCCAGCAGTCCTTGGACAAAAGAGACCCAGTACTTC
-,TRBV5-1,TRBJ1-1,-,CASSTEGPRNTEAFF,TGCGCCAGCAGCACCGAGGGGCCAAGGAACACTGAAGCTTTCTTT
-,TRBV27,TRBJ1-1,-,CASSLEGGTEAFF,TGTGCCAGCAGTTTGGAGGGGGGCACTGAAGCTTTCTTT
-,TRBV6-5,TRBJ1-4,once,CASIRGLGNEKLFF,TGTGCCAGCATCCGGGGGCTCGGTAATGAAAAACTGTTTTTT
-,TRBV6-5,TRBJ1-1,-,CASDPVGGNTEAFF,TGTGCCAGCGACCCAGTCGGGGGGAACACTGAAGCTTTCTTT
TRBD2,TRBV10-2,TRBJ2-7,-,CASSLAGGSPYEQYF,TGCGCCAGCAGTCTAGCGGGAGGAAGTCCCTACGAGCAGTACTTC
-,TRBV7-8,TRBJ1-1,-,CASSLVEGSAFF,TGTGCCAGCAGCTTAGTTGAGGGATCAGCTTTCTTT
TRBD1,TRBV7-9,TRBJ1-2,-,CASSLGAGGYDYGYTF,TGTGCCAGCAGCTTAGGGGCAGGGGGCTACGACTATGGCTACACCTTC
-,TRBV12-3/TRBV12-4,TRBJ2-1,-,CASSLSGLMVF,TGTGCCAGCAGTTTAAGTGGACTCATGGTCTTC
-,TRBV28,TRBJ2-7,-,CASSPGTLYEQYF,TGTGCCAGCAGCCCCGGGACTCTCTACGAGCAGTACTTC
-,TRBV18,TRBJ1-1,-,CASSPQGPDTEAFF,TGTGCCAGCTCACCCCAGGGGCCAGACACTGAAGCTTTCTTT
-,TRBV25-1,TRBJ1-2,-,CASSVGGGYTF,TGTGCCAGCAGTGTAGGGGGTGGCTACACCTTC
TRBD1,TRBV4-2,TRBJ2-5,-,CASSRPTGQGQETQYF,TGTGCCAGCAGCCGACCAACGGGACAGGGGCAGGAGACCCAGTACTTC